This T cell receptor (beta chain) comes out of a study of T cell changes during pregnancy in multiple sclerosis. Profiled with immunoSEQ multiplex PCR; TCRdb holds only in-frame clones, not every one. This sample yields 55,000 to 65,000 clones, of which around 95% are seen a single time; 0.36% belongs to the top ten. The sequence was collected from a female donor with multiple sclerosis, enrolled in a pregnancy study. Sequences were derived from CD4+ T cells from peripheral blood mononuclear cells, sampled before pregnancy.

The CDR3 nucleotides read TGTGCCAGTAGCTATCCCCAGGGTACTGGAAACACCATATATTTT. As protein: CASSYPQGTGNTIYF. This chain connects TRBV19 to TRBJ1-3; possible D gene TRBD1, 5 bases. The ends were cut back, 6 bases at V and 2 bases at J, with 14 bases in the middle. This CDR3 comprises 15 residues. Germline lookup yields CDR1 LNHDA and CDR2 SQIVND (reference sequence).